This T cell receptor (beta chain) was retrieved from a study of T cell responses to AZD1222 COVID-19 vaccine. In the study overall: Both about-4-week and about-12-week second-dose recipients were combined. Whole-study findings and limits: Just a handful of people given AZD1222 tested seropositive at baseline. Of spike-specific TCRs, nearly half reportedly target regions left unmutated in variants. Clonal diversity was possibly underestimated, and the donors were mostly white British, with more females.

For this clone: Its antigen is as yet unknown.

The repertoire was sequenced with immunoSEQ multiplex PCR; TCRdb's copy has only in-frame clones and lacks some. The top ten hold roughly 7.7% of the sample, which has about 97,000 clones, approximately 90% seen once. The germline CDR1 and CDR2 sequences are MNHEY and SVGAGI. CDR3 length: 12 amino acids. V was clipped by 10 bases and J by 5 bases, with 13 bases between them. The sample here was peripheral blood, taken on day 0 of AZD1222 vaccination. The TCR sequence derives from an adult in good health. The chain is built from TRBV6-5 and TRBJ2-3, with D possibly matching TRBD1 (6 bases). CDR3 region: CATTQGLDTQYF. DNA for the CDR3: TGTGCCACCACCCAGGGGTTAGATACGCAGTATTTT.